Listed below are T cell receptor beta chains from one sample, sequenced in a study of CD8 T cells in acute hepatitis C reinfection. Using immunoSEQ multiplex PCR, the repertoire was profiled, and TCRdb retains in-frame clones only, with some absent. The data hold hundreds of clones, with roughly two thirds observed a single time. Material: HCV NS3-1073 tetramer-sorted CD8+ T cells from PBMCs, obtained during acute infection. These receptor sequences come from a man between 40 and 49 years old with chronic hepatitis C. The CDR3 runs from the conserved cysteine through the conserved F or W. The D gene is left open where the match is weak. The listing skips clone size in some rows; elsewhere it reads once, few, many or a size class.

CASSLGRDGGLAAWSGELFF	TGTGCCAGCAGCTTAGGGAGGGACGGGGGACTAGCGGCGTGGTCCGGGGAGCTGTTTTTT	TRBD2	TRBV7-8	20	few	TRBJ2-2
CASSFPRGYLKGNEAFF	TGTGCCAGCAGTTTCCCCCGGGGATACCTAAAAGGTAATGAAGCTTTCTTT	-	TRBV28	17	-	TRBJ1-1
CATRDSSYNSPLHF	TGTGCCACGAGAGACAGCTCCTATAATTCACCCCTCCACTTT	-	TRBV10-3	14	-	TRBJ1-6
CASSQGNNEQFF	TGTGCCAGCAGTCAGGGGAACAATGAGCAGTTCTTC	-	TRBV11-2	12	-	TRBJ2-1
CASSQFGQGAGGNTEAFF	TGCGCCAGCAGCCAGTTTGGACAGGGGGCGGGAGGGAACACTGAAGCTTTCTTT	TRBD1	TRBV4-3	18	-	TRBJ1-1
CASSLGLLGQSRANVLTF	TGTGCCAGCAGCCTCGGACTGTTAGGACAAAGTCGGGCCAACGTCCTGACTTTC	-	TRBV12-1	18	-	TRBJ2-6
CASSQFLGDGYTGELFF	TGTGCCAGCAGCCAATTCCTGGGGGATGGTTACACCGGGGAGCTGTTTTTT	-	TRBV14	17	-	TRBJ2-2
CASSFNRGEETQYF	TGTGCCAGCAGTTTTAACAGGGGCGAAGAGACCCAGTACTTC	TRBD1	TRBV28	14	once	TRBJ2-5
CASTRPTGINNQPQHF	TGTGCCAGCACCAGGCCGACAGGGATCAACAATCAGCCCCAGCATTTT	TRBD1	TRBV28	16	hyperexpanded	TRBJ1-5
CASSQDRDSSDEQYF	TGCGCCAGCAGCCAAGACCGGGACAGTAGTGACGAGCAGTACTTC	TRBD1	TRBV4-3	15	-	TRBJ2-7
CATSRPPGQEDYNSPLHF	TGTGCCACCAGCAGGCCTCCGGGACAGGAGGATTATAATTCACCCCTCCACTTT	TRBD1	TRBV15	18	-	TRBJ1-6
CASSFEIAGGGGDTQYF	TGTGCCAGCAGCTTCGAAATAGCGGGAGGGGGGGGAGATACGCAGTATTTT	TRBD2	TRBV7-8	17	-	TRBJ2-3
CASSQDGNRGGGGEQYF	TGCGCCAGCAGCCAAGATGGGAACCGCGGGGGGGGAGGGGAGCAGTACTTC	TRBD2	TRBV4-3	17	-	TRBJ2-7
CASSDLRDQPQHF	TGTGCCAGCAGTGATCTCAGGGATCAGCCCCAGCATTTT	-	TRBV6-1	13	few	TRBJ1-5
CASSSASSRKTYGYTF	TGTGCCAGCAGCTCTGCATCTTCTCGAAAGACCTATGGCTACACCTTC	-	TRBV7-6	16	once	TRBJ1-2
CASPVEDIGSGEQYF	TGTGCCAGCCCTGTAGAGGACATCGGTTCGGGGGAGCAGTACTTC	-	TRBV6-1	15	-	TRBJ2-7
CASSLVPGPTNTEAFF	TGCGCCAGCAGCTTGGTTCCGGGGCCCACGAACACTGAAGCTTTCTTT	-	TRBV5-1	16	-	TRBJ1-1
CASSQEVAAGGGDTQYF	TGTGCCAGCAGCCAAGAGGTAGCGGCGGGAGGAGGGGATACGCAGTATTTT	TRBD2	TRBV7-8	17	-	TRBJ2-3
CSVEGTGNYNEQFF	TGCAGCGTTGAAGGGACAGGGAACTACAATGAGCAGTTCTTC	TRBD1	TRBV29-1	14	-	TRBJ2-1
CASSLYGQGYGYTF	TGTGCCAGCAGTTTATATGGACAGGGCTATGGCTACACCTTC	TRBD1	TRBV27	14	-	TRBJ1-2
CASSPNETSGGLYNEQFF	TGTGCCAGCAGCCCCAACGAGACTAGCGGGGGCCTATACAATGAGCAGTTCTTC	TRBD2	TRBV14	18	-	TRBJ2-1